This TCR beta chain came from a study of beta chain features in type 1 diabetes. Reverse transcription of all isolated RNA meant that expressed TCRB transcripts were sequenced. Assay used: immunoSEQ multiplex PCR; TCRdb lists only in-frame clones, some missing. The table records a few hundred thousand clones, approximately 14% of them present only once. The CDR3 contains 13 residues. The V segment lost 6 bases and the J segment 2 bases; nucleotides outside the gene matches: 4. The germline V gene encodes CDR1 SQVTM and CDR2 ANQGSEA. This clone was seen a few times. The sequenced material came from naive CD4+ T cells from blood. The clonotype comes from a man aged 30 to 45 in good health. This chain joins TRBV29-1 and TRBJ2-7; 10 bases are shared with TRBD1. The CDR3 bases are TGCAGCGTAATGGACAGGGGGACCTACGAGCAGTACTTC. Translated: CSVMDRGTYEQYF.